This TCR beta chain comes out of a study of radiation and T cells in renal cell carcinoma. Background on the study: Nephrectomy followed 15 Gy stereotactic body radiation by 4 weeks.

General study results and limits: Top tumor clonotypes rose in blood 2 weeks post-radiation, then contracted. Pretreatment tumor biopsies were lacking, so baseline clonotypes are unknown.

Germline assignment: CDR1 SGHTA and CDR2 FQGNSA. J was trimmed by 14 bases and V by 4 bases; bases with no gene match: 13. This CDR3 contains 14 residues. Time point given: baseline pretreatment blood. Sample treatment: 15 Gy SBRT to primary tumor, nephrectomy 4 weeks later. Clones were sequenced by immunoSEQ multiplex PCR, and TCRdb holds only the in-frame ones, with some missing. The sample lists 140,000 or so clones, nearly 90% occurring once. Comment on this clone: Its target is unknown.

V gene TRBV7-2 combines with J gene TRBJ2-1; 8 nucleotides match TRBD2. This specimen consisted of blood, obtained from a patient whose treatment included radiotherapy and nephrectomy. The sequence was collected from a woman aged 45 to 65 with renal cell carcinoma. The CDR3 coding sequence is TGTGCCAGCAGCTCTCCGTACCCGACGGGACTAGAGTTCTTC. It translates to CASSSPYPTGLEFF.